Below are 24 T cell receptor beta chains sequenced from a single sample in a study of T cell repertoires in cytomegalovirus infection. Each CDR3 protein gets one entry after TCRdb re-called the reads with MiXCR. The sample has some 900,000 distinct CDR3 sequences; less than 35% are singletons. Their antigens remain unidentified. The source material was cultured CD8+ T cells from PBMCs, sampled from culture after CMV antigen stimulation. Receptors originate from a human donor in good health (CMV status not recorded). Some clones in this sample may be carry-over from other donors' samples.

The chain couples TRBV19 to TRBJ2-1; D unresolved. Germline V gene lookup returns CDR1 LNHDA and CDR2 SQIVND (reference sequence). CDR3 length equals 15 residues. V lost 4 bases, J lost 6 bases, and 16 bases lay in between. Here the CDR3 DNA reads TGTGCCAGTAGTAAGTTTGCGGCCCGCCGCAATGAGCAGTTCTTC. This sequence encodes CASSKFAARRNEQFF.

In its sample, this clonotype was seen a few times. This chain links TRBV15 with TRBJ2-7; tentatively, D is TRBD1 (5 bases). V shed 8 bases and J shed 2 bases, with 19 bases lying between them. This CDR3 has 15 residues. Per germline, CDR1 LNHNV and CDR2 YYDKDF (reference sequence). CDR3 residues: CATSGEWGRTYEQYF. DNA for the CDR3: TGTGCCACCTCCGGCGAATGGGGCCGAACCTACGAGCAGTACTTC.

The rearrangement links TRBV20-1 to TRBJ1-3; 7 nucleotides align to TRBD1. The length of the CDR3 is 14 residues. V lost 6 bases to trimming and J lost 8 bases; unmatched junction nucleotides: 13. Germline CDR1 and CDR2: DFQATT and SNEGSKA (reference sequence). CDR3 protein: CSASRGSKRDTIYF. In DNA form, the CDR3 reads TGCAGTGCATCCAGGGGGTCTAAAAGGGACACCATATATTTT.

CDR3 nucleotide sequence: TGTGCCAGCAGTGAATTTTTCACCCCCTCCGGCCAGGCCAACACTGAAGCTTTCTTT. Its translation: CASSEFFTPSGQANTEAFF. This chain uses TRBV25-1 with TRBJ1-1; no clear D gene. Trimming removed 1 base from V and 2 bases from J, with 23 bases in between. CDR1 is MGHDK, CDR2 SYGVNS, per germline. CDR3 length: 19 amino acids.

On this clonotype itself: The conserved phenylalanine or tryptophan normally closing the CDR3 is absent here, so this likely arose from a read error. This chain uses TRBV7-6 with TRBJ2-7, with D possibly matching TRBD1 (5 bases). Germline V gene sequence: CDR1 SGHVS, CDR2 FNYEAQ. The V gene lost 2 bases and the J gene lost 6 bases, with 14 bases spanning the gap. This CDR3 spans 14 amino acids. CDR3 DNA sequence: TGTGCCAGCAGCTTAAAAGGGGTCCCTCGCGAGCAGTACTCC. This sequence encodes CASSLKGVPREQYS.

For this clonotype: At one of its ends the junction is not consistent with the germline gene, which may arise from a read error. V gene TRBV6-6 combines with J gene TRBJ1-6; 9 nucleotides agree with TRBD1. The CDR3 totals 15 residues. Per germline, CDR1 MNHNY and CDR2 SVGAGI (reference sequence). CDR3 protein: CVSTFRTGDHSPLHF. As DNA, the CDR3 is TGTGTCAGCACCTTCCGGACAGGGGATCATTCACCCCTCCACTTT.

There are many counts of this clonotype. V is TRBV7-2 and J is TRBJ2-1; D might be TRBD2 (6 bases). The V gene's germline CDR1 is SGHTA and CDR2 FQGNSA. The CDR3 totals 14 residues. V was clipped by 10 bases and J by 10 bases, with 23 bases between them. The CDR3 reads CATSAGGEVGEQFF. DNA of the CDR3: TGTGCCACCTCGGCCGGGGGAGAAGTGGGAGAGCAGTTCTTC.

This clonotype was recorded at least ten times. This chain links TRBV27 with TRBJ1-2; possibly TRBD1 for D (5 bases). Trimming shortened V by 2 bases and J by 5 bases, and 15 bases separated the two germline ends. This CDR3 is built from 15 residues. Germline V gene data show CDR1 as MNHEY and CDR2 as SMNVEV (reference sequence). CDR3 residues: CASSLLGQDLYGYTF. CDR3 nucleotide sequence: TGTGCCAGCAGTTTACTTGGACAAGACCTTTATGGCTACACCTTC.

This clonotype turned up a few times. The V call is TRBV6-5, the J call TRBJ2-7; perhaps D is TRBD1 or TRBD2 (5 bases each). This CDR3 spans 15 amino acids. Trimming removed 0 bases from V and 0 bases from J, with 9 bases in between. The germline CDR1 and CDR2 sequences are MNHEY and SVGAGI. CDR3 sequence reads: CASSYSPGPSYEQYF. The CDR3 bases are TGTGCCAGCAGTTACTCCCCGGGACCCTCCTACGAGCAGTACTTC.

This clonotype was detected ten times or more. The rearrangement uses TRBV7-9 and TRBJ2-1; the match to TRBD2 covers 9 bases. Germline V CDR1 and CDR2: SEHNR, FQNEAQ (reference sequence). This CDR3 spans 15 amino acids. J lost 4 bases, V lost 1 base, and 2 bases had no gene match. The CDR3 is CASSLVSGGYNEQFF. In nucleotides, the CDR3 is TGTGCCAGCAGCTTAGTAAGCGGGGGGTACAATGAGCAGTTCTTC.

The J gene is TRBJ2-7, the V gene TRBV6-1; TRBD1 matches 7 bases. V dropped 1 base and J dropped 3; count of bases not matched to a gene: 3. The germline V gene encodes CDR1 MNHNS and CDR2 SASEGT. The CDR3 contains 14 residues. CDR3 in DNA: TGTGCCAGCAGTGAAGAGGGACAGTACTACGAGCAGTACTTC. This codes for CASSEEGQYYEQYF.

This clonotype was seen only a few times. The chain recombines TRBV12-3 or TRBV12-4 with TRBJ1-5; perhaps TRBD1 as D (5 bases). V was cut by 3 bases and J by 5 bases, with 11 bases left in between. The CDR3 contains 14 residues. The CDR3 sequence is CASSLVGDHQPQHF. CDR3 sequence (DNA): TGTGCCAGCAGTTTGGTAGGGGACCATCAGCCCCAGCATTTT.

The rearrangement joins TRBV2 to TRBJ2-5; the D gene is possibly TRBD2 (5 bases). The CDR3 is 16 residues long. Trimming pared 2 bases from V and 2 bases from J, leaving 15 bases between. Germline V CDR1 and CDR2: SNHLY, FYNNEI. In DNA form, the CDR3 reads TGTGCCAGCAGTGAATTTTGGGGTTCGGGGCAAGAGACCCAGTACTTC. Amino acid sequence: CASSEFWGSGQETQYF.

The rearrangement joins TRBV6-2 or TRBV6-3 to TRBJ2-7, with D unclear. Trimming took 5 bases from V and 0 from J, leaving 8 bases between them. Germline-derived CDR1 and CDR2 are MNHEY and SVGEGT. The CDR3 covers 13 residues. The DNA for the CDR3 is TGTGCCAGCAGTCTCCACCCCTCCTACGAGCAGTACGTC. It is translated as CASSLHPSYEQYV.

V is TRBV5-5 and J is TRBJ1-1; D is perhaps TRBD1 (5 bases). Germline V gene sequence: CDR1 SGHKS, CDR2 YYEKEE (reference sequence). The CDR3 extends over 15 amino acids. V dropped 0 bases and J dropped 0 bases, with 9 bases sitting between them. CDR3 protein: CASSLGQRMNTEAFF. For the CDR3, the DNA is TGTGCCAGCAGCTTGGGACAGAGGATGAACACTGAAGCTTTCTTT.

The chain is built from TRBV12-3 or TRBV12-4 and TRBJ2-1; 16 nucleotides match TRBD2. Unmatched junction bases numbered 10, after V lost 5 bases and J lost 9 bases. This CDR3 spans 17 amino acids. The CDR3 coding sequence is TGTGCCAGCAGTCCCGGGACTAGCGGGGGGGCTGGCGGTGAGCAGTTCTTC. Its protein product is CASSPGTSGGAGGEQFF.

This clonotype occurred a few times. This chain links TRBV5-4 with TRBJ1-1; 8 nucleotides align to TRBD1. The germline gives CDR1 SGHNT, CDR2 YYREEE (reference sequence). The CDR3 consists of 13 residues. V shed 5 bases and J 7 bases; nucleotides not matched to a gene: 7. The CDR3 DNA reads TGTGCCAGCAGTGGGTCAGGGGGCGGTGAAGCTTTCTTT. Its translation: CASSGSGGGEAFF.

V gene TRBV10-2 combines with J gene TRBJ2-1, with 7 bases lining up with TRBD2. V dropped 7 bases and J dropped 6; count of bases not matched to a gene: 3. The CDR3 totals 12 residues. Germline V gives CDR1 WSHSY, CDR2 SAAADI. The CDR3 loop reads CASTRGVNEQFF. CDR3 nucleotide sequence: TGCGCCAGCACACGGGGGGTCAATGAGCAGTTCTTC.

The chain carries TRBV15 and TRBJ1-1, with TRBD1 matching 11 bases. The CDR3 loop spans 17 amino acids. The V gene end was trimmed by 2 bases and the J gene end by 1 base; junction bases not matched to a gene: 6. CDR1 and CDR2 from the germline V gene are LNHNV and YYDKDF (reference sequence). CDR3 sequence (DNA): TGTGCCACCAGCAGATTCCGGGACAGGGGGTGGAACACTGAAGCTTTCTTT. It codes for CATSRFRDRGWNTEAFF.

This clonotype was counted a few times. The chain employs TRBV6-6 and TRBJ2-2; D uncertain. The CDR3 runs 13 residues. Between the trimmed V and J ends, which lost 7 bases and 0 bases, there was a span of 6 bases. The germline V gene has CDR1 MNHNY and CDR2 SVGAGI (reference sequence). The CDR3 DNA follows: TGTGCCAGCACCATCACGAACACCGGGGAGCTGTTTTTT. Translating gives CASTITNTGELFF.

This clonotype was seen only a few times. The genes are TRBV6-2 or TRBV6-3 and TRBJ2-7; 10 nucleotides align to TRBD1. V was pared by 6 bases and J by 5 bases, with 10 bases of the junction left unmatched. This CDR3 is 15 amino acids long. Germline V gene data show CDR1 as MNHEY and CDR2 as SVGEGT. CDR3 sequence (DNA): TGTGCCAGCAGCCCAGACAGGGGGCGATGGAACGAGCAGTACGTC. This codes for CASSPDRGRWNEQYV.

This clonotype was recorded a few times. The chain uses TRBV2 and TRBJ2-3; the D call may be TRBD1 or TRBD2 (5 bases each). The V end lost 6 bases, the J end lost 7 bases, and 11 bases lay between the germline ends. Germline values: CDR1 SNHLY, CDR2 FYNNEI. This CDR3 contains 12 residues. This CDR3 reads CASRGDRYTQYF. The CDR3 DNA follows: TGTGCCAGCAGGGGGGACCGTTATACGCAGTATTTT.

The rearrangement links TRBV7-9 to TRBJ1-6; 7 bases align to TRBD1. V lost 6 bases, J lost 10 bases, and 9 bases stayed unmatched. The CDR3 covers 14 residues. Germline loops: CDR1 SEHNR, CDR2 FQNEAQ (reference sequence). In DNA form, the CDR3 reads TGTGCCAGCAGGCCCCCGGGACAGAGGTCACCCCTCCACTTT. Amino acid sequence: CASRPPGQRSPLHF.

V and J are TRBV7-6 and TRBJ1-1; 7 nucleotides align to TRBD1. Germline CDR1 SGHVS, CDR2 FNYEAQ. The V segment lost 0 bases and the J segment 2 bases; nucleotides outside the gene matches: 3. CDR3 length equals 15 residues. DNA of the CDR3: TGTGCCAGCAGCTTAGCGGGACAGTTCAACACTGAAGCTTTCTTT. Protein product: CASSLAGQFNTEAFF.